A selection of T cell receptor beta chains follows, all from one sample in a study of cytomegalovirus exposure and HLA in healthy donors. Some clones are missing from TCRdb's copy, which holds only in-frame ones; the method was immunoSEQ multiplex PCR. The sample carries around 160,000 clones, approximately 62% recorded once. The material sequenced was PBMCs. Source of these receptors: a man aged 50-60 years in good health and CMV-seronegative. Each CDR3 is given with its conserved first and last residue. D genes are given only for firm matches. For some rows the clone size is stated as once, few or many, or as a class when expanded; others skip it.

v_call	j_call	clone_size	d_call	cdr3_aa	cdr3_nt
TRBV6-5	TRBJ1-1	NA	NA	CASRDLTGNTEAFF	TGTGCCAGCAGGGATCTTACAGGGAACACTGAAGCTTTCTTT
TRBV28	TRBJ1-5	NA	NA	CASSFGWAGTSDSNQPQHF	TGTGCCAGCAGTTTTGGGTGGGCAGGGACTTCGGATAGCAATCAGCCCCAGCATTTT
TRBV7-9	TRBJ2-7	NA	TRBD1	CASSLGQGFEQYF	TGTGCCAGCAGCTTAGGACAGGGGTTCGAGCAGTACTTC
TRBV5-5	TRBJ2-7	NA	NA	CASSLVRIYEQYF	TGTGCCAGCAGCCTAGTTCGGATATACGAGCAGTACTTC
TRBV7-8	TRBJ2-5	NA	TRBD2	CASSRGLREAETQYF	TGTGCCAGCAGCCGGGGACTCCGGGAGGCAGAGACCCAGTACTTC
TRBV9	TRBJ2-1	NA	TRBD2	CASSVYSSGGNEQFF	TGTGCCAGCAGCGTATATTCTAGCGGGGGTAATGAGCAGTTCTTC
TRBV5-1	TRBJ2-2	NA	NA	CASSVYTGELFF	TGCGCCAGCAGCGTATACACCGGGGAGCTGTTTTTT
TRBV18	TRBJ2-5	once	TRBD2	CASSPAGGQETQYF	TGTGCCAGCTCACCAGCGGGGGGTCAAGAGACCCAGTACTTC
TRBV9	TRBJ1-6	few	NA	CASSPMRGGADSPLHF	TGTGCCAGCAGCCCAATGAGGGGAGGAGCTGATTCACCCCTCCACTTT
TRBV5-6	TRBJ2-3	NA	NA	CASRRTGVSSVDTQYF	TGTGCCAGCAGGAGAACGGGGGTAAGCAGTGTAGATACGCAGTATTTT
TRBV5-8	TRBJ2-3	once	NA	CASSTPGETDTQYF	TGTGCCAGCAGCACCCCAGGGGAAACAGATACGCAGTATTTT
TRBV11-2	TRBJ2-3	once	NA	CASSGGRTDTQYF	TGTGCCAGCAGCGGGGGGAGGACAGATACGCAGTATTTT
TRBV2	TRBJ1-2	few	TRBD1	CASTPGQDRGFKPPYGYTF	TGTGCCAGCACCCCCGGGCAGGACAGGGGCTTCAAACCACCCTATGGCTACACCTTC
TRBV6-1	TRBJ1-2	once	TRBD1	CASSVPGTGGRGYTF	TGTGCCAGCAGTGTCCCCGGGACAGGGGGCCGCGGCTACACCTTC
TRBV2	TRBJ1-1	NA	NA	CASSDSEAFF	TGTGCCAGCAGTGACAGTGAAGCTTTCTTT
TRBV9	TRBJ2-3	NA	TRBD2	CASSLSGGADTQYF	TGTGCCAGCAGCCTCTCGGGGGGGGCAGATACGCAGTATTTT
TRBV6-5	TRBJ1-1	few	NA	CASTRRGGTEAFF	TGTGCCAGCACCCGCCGGGGGGGGACTGAAGCTTTCTTT
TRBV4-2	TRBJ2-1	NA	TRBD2	CASSQDLQGEVAGYEQFF	TGTGCCAGCAGCCAAGATTTACAGGGCGAGGTAGCGGGGTATGAGCAGTTCTTC
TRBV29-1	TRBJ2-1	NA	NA	CSVEDRGRTYNEQFF	TGCAGCGTTGAAGATCGGGGTAGAACCTACAATGAGCAGTTCTTC
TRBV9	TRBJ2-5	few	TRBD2	CASSPPGLAETQYF	TGTGCCAGCAGCCCTCCGGGACTAGCTGAGACCCAGTACTTC
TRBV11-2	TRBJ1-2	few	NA	CASSLEPGLNYGYTF	TGTGCCAGCAGCTTAGAACCGGGTTTAAACTATGGCTACACCTTC
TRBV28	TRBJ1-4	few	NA	CASSSLIQGHVGLEEKLFF	TGTGCCAGCAGTTCTCTCATACAGGGTCACGTGGGTCTTGAGGAAAAACTGTTTTTT
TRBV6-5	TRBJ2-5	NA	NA	CASSFRGSGQETQYF	TGTGCCAGCAGTTTCCGAGGGTCTGGCCAAGAGACCCAGTACTTC
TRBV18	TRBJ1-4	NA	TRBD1	CASSRQSSQGEEKLFF	TGTGCCAGCTCACGACAATCTTCGCAGGGGGAAGAAAAACTGTTTTTT
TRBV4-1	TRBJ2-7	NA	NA	CASSQEIGVGSYEQYF	TGCGCCAGCAGCCAAGAAATCGGGGTCGGATCCTACGAGCAGTACTTC